This entry lists 10 T cell receptor beta chains sequenced from one sample in a study of T cell clonality in common variable immunodeficiency. Study-wide results and limits: Fewer deletions and N-nucleotide insertions were reportedly seen in common variable immunodeficiency TCR beta sequences.

These receptors lack a known antigen. The repertoire was sequenced with immunoSEQ multiplex PCR; TCRdb's copy has only in-frame clones and lacks some. Sampling found 30,000 to 35,000 clones, none seen once. The sequencing input was peripheral blood mononuclear cells. The receptors here all came from a human donor with common variable immunodeficiency.

This clone was counted many times. From the germline J gene comes the end of the CDR3, since the read stops 3 residues before it. The rearrangement joins TRBV24-1 to TRBJ2-2; 10 bases line up with TRBD2. The CDR3 is 20 residues long. CDR1 and CDR2 (germline): KGHDR, SFDVKD. V shed 6 bases and J 3 bases; nucleotides not matched to a gene: 18. CDR3 DNA (partial): TGTGCCACCAGTTCCAGAAGTGGACTAGCGGACTATTTCGACACCGGGGAG. It yields the protein CATSSRSGLADYFDTGE. The full CDR3 is CATSSRSGLADYFDTGELFF.

By sample share, this clone is medium-sized. The sequenced fragment ends 3 residues before the CDR3 boundary, so the rest is inferred from the germline J gene. The chain is built from TRBV30 and TRBJ1-1; 7 bases are shared with TRBD1. Germline V gene sequence: CDR1 GTSNPN, CDR2 SVGIG (reference sequence). This CDR3 is 13 amino acids long. Trimming at V came to 2 bases and at J to 5 bases, leaving 5 bases not matched to a gene. The sequenced part of the CDR3 DNA is TGTGCCTGGAGTAAAGGGGGCGGGACTGAA. It encodes CAWSKGGGTE. The full CDR3 sequence reads CAWSKGGGTEAFF.

This clone was counted many times. Read data end 3 residues before the CDR3 end; the end is taken from the germline J gene. The chain carries TRBV2 and TRBJ2-7; 12 positions match TRBD1. CDR3 length equals 14 residues. CDR1 is SNHLY and CDR2 is FYNNEI in the germline V gene. V shed 4 bases, J shed 6 bases, and the junction held 4 bases outside the gene matches. The sequenced CDR3 bases are TGTGCCAGCAGTGCGCGGGACAGGGGGCCCGAG. Protein sequence: CASSARDRGPE. The whole CDR3 region reads CASSARDRGPEQYF.

This clone was counted at least ten times. From the germline J gene comes the end of the CDR3, since the read stops 3 residues before it. V is TRBV20-1 and J is TRBJ2-2; a possible D gene is TRBD2 (5 bases). CDR3 length: 16 residues. Trimming removed 0 bases from V and 1 base from J, with 12 bases in between. Germline V lookup: CDR1 DFQATT, CDR2 SNEGSKA (reference sequence). CDR3 DNA, as far as it was read: TGCAGTGCTAGAGATGGGCCTGCGGGGAACACCGGGGAG. As protein: CSARDGPAGNTGE. Given in full, the CDR3 is CSARDGPAGNTGELFF.

This clone was detected many times. The read terminates 3 residues ahead of where the CDR3 ends, so the germline J gene completes it. The V call is TRBV30, the J call TRBJ2-3, with TRBD2 identical over 7 bases. This CDR3 has 14 amino acids. CDR1 is GTSNPN, CDR2 SVGIG, per germline (reference sequence). Trimming at V came to 4 bases and at J to 0 bases, leaving 4 bases not matched to a gene. CDR3 DNA (partial): TGTGCCTGGAAACTAGCGCAGAGCACAGATACG. This encodes CAWKLAQSTDT. The whole CDR3 sequence reads CAWKLAQSTDTQYF.

As for this clone: From the germline J gene comes the end of the CDR3, since the read stops 3 residues before it. The chain carries TRBV7-2 and TRBJ2-5; no reliable D call. V lost 1 base, J lost 6 bases, and 12 bases lay in between. Germline CDR1 reads SGHTA; CDR2 reads FQGNSA. The CDR3 has 14 residues. The CDR3 bases that were read are TGTGCCAGCAGCTTAGGCGGCACCGATAAGACC. This codes for CASSLGGTDKT. The whole CDR3 protein reads CASSLGGTDKTQYF.

In this sample, this clone turned up many times. The read comes to an end 3 residues before the CDR3 does, leaving the germline J gene to fill in the end. The rearrangement joins TRBV2 to TRBJ2-4, with 8 bases identical to TRBD2. The CDR3 consists of 14 residues. Per the germline V gene, CDR1 is SNHLY and CDR2 is FYNNEI. V dropped 5 bases and J dropped 7; count of bases not matched to a gene: 7. CDR3 residues: CASSRGGMGNIQYF. Partial CDR3 DNA: TGTGCCAGCAGTCGGGGGGGCATGGGGAACATT.

This clone showed up many times. The CDR3 end is not reached by the read, which stops 3 residues before it; the germline J gene fills it in. This sequence joins TRBV5-1 and TRBJ2-3; D unresolved. Trimming shortened V by 0 bases and J by 6 bases, and 5 bases separated the two germline ends. The CDR3 length is 12 residues. Germline lookup yields CDR1 SGHRS and CDR2 YFSETQ. The sequenced CDR3 bases are TGCGCCAGCAGCTTGGGTCAGGATACG. Its translation: CASSLGQDT. The whole CDR3 region reads CASSLGQDTQYF.

In its sample, this clone was seen a few times. The read terminates 3 residues before the CDR3 end, so the remaining end is supplied by the germline J gene. J is TRBJ2-7 and V is TRBV2; perhaps TRBD2 as D (6 bases). The germline CDR1 and CDR2 sequences are SNHLY and FYNNEI. The CDR3 spans 12 residues. Trimming removed 8 bases at V and 2 bases at J, with 10 bases between. This CDR3 is CASDRGTYEQYF. CDR3 bases read: TGTGCCAGCGACCGCGGGACCTACGAG.

This clone was seen many times. From the germline J gene comes the end of the CDR3, since the read stops 3 residues before it. The chain couples TRBV19 to TRBJ2-5; TRBD1 matches 9 bases. The V segment lost 3 bases and the J segment 5 bases; nucleotides outside the gene matches: 4. The CDR3 sequence is 14 residues long. The V gene's germline CDR1 is LNHDA and CDR2 SQIVND (reference sequence). The part of the CDR3 DNA that was read is TGTGCCAGTAGTATCCGGGACAGGGAGGAGACC. This translates into CASSIRDREET. The entire CDR3 protein is CASSIRDREETQYF.